These 4 T cell receptor beta chains were sequenced from one sample in a study of cytomegalovirus exposure and HLA in healthy donors. The study ran its PCR with 60 Vbeta and 13 Jbeta primers. Method: immunoSEQ multiplex PCR; TCRdb's copy keeps in-frame clones and lacks some. The table gives roughly 70,000 clones; the top ten clones make up around 7.5% of it. The sequencing sample was made of PBMCs. Every receptor here comes from a female donor in good health and CMV-seropositive.

The chain couples TRBV19 to TRBJ1-2; 8 nucleotides line up with TRBD1. The CDR3 length is 14 residues. The J segment lost 8 bases and the V segment lost 0 bases, leaving 5 bases of the junction unmatched. Looked up from germline, CDR1 is LNHDA and CDR2 is SQIVND (reference sequence). The CDR3 bases are TGTGCCAGTAGTATAGACCGGACAGGGCAGGGCTACACCTTC. Translating gives CASSIDRTGQGYTF.

The chain carries TRBV7-2 and TRBJ2-3; 7 bases align to TRBD2. The germline CDR1 and CDR2 sequences are SGHTA and FQGNSA. V lost 3 bases and J lost 0; bases outside the gene matches: 3. The CDR3 covers 15 residues. The CDR3 nucleotides are TGTGCCAGCAGCTTCCTAGCGGCTAGCACAGATACGCAGTATTTT. Translated: CASSFLAASTDTQYF.

The V call is TRBV4-3, the J call TRBJ2-1; D may be TRBD1 (6 bases). CDR3 length: 17 residues. Trimming left V 3 bases short and J 6 bases short, with 21 bases between. CDR1 LGHNA and CDR2 YSLEER come from the germline V gene. DNA for the CDR3: TGCGCCAGCAGCCAGGACCTAGGGGGTCTCGTTATCAATGAGCAGTTCTTC. Translated: CASSQDLGGLVINEQFF.

The V gene is TRBV29-1, the J gene TRBJ2-1; D gene uncertain. Trimming cost V 7 bases and J 10 bases, with 17 bases left between them. Germline V gives CDR1 SQVTM, CDR2 ANQGSEA. This CDR3 comprises 12 residues. CDR3 region: CSATSGYGEQFF. CDR3 DNA sequence: TGCAGCGCCACTTCCGGGTATGGGGAGCAGTTCTTC.